Following are 12 T cell receptor beta chains from one sample sequenced in a study of graft-versus-host responses after intestinal transplantation. For these receptors, no antigen is known. Using immunoSEQ multiplex PCR, the repertoire was profiled, and TCRdb retains in-frame clones only, with some absent. The sample comprises 90,000 to 120,000 clones, about nine tenths of which are singletons, and roughly 0.71% rests with the top ten. The source was unstimulated CD4+ T cells sorted from spleen or lymph node cells, collected before transplant. The source of these receptors is a human donor who was the organ donor for an intestinal transplant.

The chain has TRBV19 and TRBJ2-7, with a tentative D call TRBD1 (7 bases). The CDR3 is 14 amino acids. V lost 4 bases, J lost 2 bases, and 12 bases lay in between. Per the germline V gene, CDR1 is LNHDA and CDR2 is SQIVND (reference sequence). The DNA of the CDR3 is TGTGCCAGTAGTACCGACAGGGAGGCCTACGAGCAGTACTTC. It translates to CASSTDREAYEQYF.

The chain is built from TRBV7-9 and TRBJ1-6; D might be TRBD1 (6 bases). This CDR3 has 16 residues. The germline V and J ends were trimmed by 6 bases and 7 bases, with 19 bases remaining between them. Germline V CDR1 and CDR2: SEHNR, FQNEAQ (reference sequence). The CDR3 DNA reads TGTGCCAGCAGTTTTAGTCCAGGGGTTGAGAATTCACCCCTCCACTTT. As protein: CASSFSPGVENSPLHF.

This chain joins TRBV18 and TRBJ2-6; perhaps D is TRBD1 or TRBD2 (5 bases each). This CDR3 is 20 amino acids long. With 1 base removed from V and 0 bases from J, the gap between germline ends came to 19 bases. Germline assignment: CDR1 KGHSH and CDR2 LQKENI. The CDR3 spells CASSPLLPRDRLSGANVLTF. Written as DNA, the CDR3 is TGTGCCAGCTCACCACTACTCCCTCGGGACCGCCTCTCTGGGGCCAACGTCCTGACTTTC. Based on the CDR3 plus reference TRBV18 and TRBJ2-6, the full variable domain is NAGVMQNPRHLVRRRGQEARLRCSPMKGHSHVYWYRQLPEEGLKFMVYLQKENIIDESGMPKERFSAEFPKEGPSILRIQQVVRGDSAAYFCASSPLLPRDRLSGANVLTFGAGSRLTVL.

Comments on this clone: The junction differs from germline at one of its ends, possibly a read error. The chain couples TRBV4-1 to TRBJ2-3, with TRBD2 matching over 9 bases. Looked up from germline, CDR1 is MGHRA and CDR2 is YSYEKL. This CDR3 spans 16 amino acids. CDR3: CASSPRLAASTDTQYF. The CDR3 nucleotides read TGTGCCAGCAGCCCTAGACTAGCGGCTAGCACAGATACGCAGTATTTT.

The chain has TRBV5-1 and TRBJ1-5; no clear D gene. This CDR3 has 15 residues. V was cut by 2 bases and J by 1 base, with 10 bases left in between. Germline V gives CDR1 SGHRS, CDR2 YFSETQ. The CDR3 loop reads CASSLEGLSNQPQHF. The CDR3, as DNA: TGCGCCAGCAGCTTAGAGGGTTTAAGCAATCAGCCCCAGCATTTT.

The chain recombines TRBV6-5 with TRBJ2-2, with 7 bases matching TRBD2. This CDR3 comprises 16 residues. Germline V gives CDR1 MNHEY, CDR2 SVGAGI. V lost 0 bases to trimming and J lost 9 bases; unmatched junction nucleotides: 10. The CDR3 DNA follows: TGTGCCAGCAGTTACTCGCCCTCGCGCGGGAGCCGGGAGCTGTTTTTT. This gives the protein CASSYSPSRGSRELFF.

The rearrangement links TRBV5-1 to TRBJ2-5; 7 bases are shared with TRBD1. With 2 bases clipped from V and 5 bases from J, the junction kept 9 bases outside the gene matches. The germline V gene has CDR1 SGHRS and CDR2 YFSETQ. CDR3 length: 15 amino acids. The CDR3: CASSFTQGIPETQYF. The CDR3 region has the DNA TGCGCCAGCAGCTTTACACAGGGGATCCCGGAGACCCAGTACTTC.

This chain connects TRBV6-5 to TRBJ1-1; D possibly corresponds to TRBD1 (6 bases). The germline CDR1 and CDR2 sequences are MNHEY and SVGAGI. Between the trimmed V and J ends, which lost 5 bases and 6 bases, there was a span of 19 bases. The CDR3 has 15 amino acids. In nucleotides, the CDR3 is TGTGCCAGCAGTCCCCGGGGGGCCGTTCCCTCTGAAGCTTTCTTT. Amino acids: CASSPRGAVPSEAFF.

About this clone itself: Other DNA sequences in the sample encode the same CDR3. The J gene is TRBJ2-1, the V gene TRBV5-1; D not certain. Germline V gene data show CDR1 as SGHRS and CDR2 as YFSETQ. With 0 bases removed from V and 3 bases from J, the gap between germline ends came to 1 base. There are 12 residues in the CDR3. CDR3 protein: CASSLDYNEQFF. The CDR3 nucleotides read TGCGCCAGCAGCTTGGACTACAATGAGCAGTTCTTC.

The chain joins TRBV6-1 to TRBJ1-5; D remains ambiguous. This CDR3 has 14 residues. The V gene lost 6 bases and the J gene lost 2 bases, with 11 bases spanning the gap. Germline CDR1 is MNHNS and CDR2 is SASEGT. The CDR3 loop is CASSPRWGNQPQHF. The CDR3 coding sequence is TGTGCCAGCAGCCCCCGGTGGGGCAATCAGCCCCAGCATTTT.

CDR3 nucleotides: TGCGCCAGCAGCCTGGATGGACTTAGCAATGAGCAGTTCTTC. Its protein is CASSLDGLSNEQFF. The chain has TRBV5-1 and TRBJ2-1; D possibly corresponds to TRBD2 (5 bases). Germline V gene lookup returns CDR1 SGHRS and CDR2 YFSETQ. The V gene lost 4 bases and the J gene lost 6 bases, with 14 bases spanning the gap. This CDR3 is 14 amino acids long.

J is TRBJ2-2 and V is TRBV5-1; the D is unclear. In germline, CDR1 is SGHRS, CDR2 YFSETQ. The CDR3 covers 14 residues. The V end lost 4 bases, the J end lost 4 bases, and 11 bases lay between the germline ends. The CDR3 protein is CASSQTVPTGELFF. Here the CDR3 DNA reads TGCGCCAGCAGCCAGACTGTACCCACCGGGGAGCTGTTTTTT. Complete variable domain (other parts from reference TRBV5-1 and TRBJ2-2): KAGVTQTPRYLIKTRGQQVTLSCSPISGHRSVSWYQQTPGQGLQFLFEYFSETQRNKGNFPGRFSGRQFSNSRSEMNVSTLELGDSALYLCASSQTVPTGELFFGEGSRLTVL.